This entry is about one T cell receptor (beta chain). Its matching antigen is unknown. The data were taken from a study of T cell repertoires in cytomegalovirus infection. Study-level results: Across the ex vivo response, the dominant clonotypes were HLA-C-restricted CMV-specific TCR beta clonotypes. Summed frequency of public TCR beta families distinguished CMV carriers with the relevant HLA.

One entry per CDR3 protein, called by TCRdb with MiXCR from the reads. Found here are around 570,000 distinct CDR3 sequences, roughly 43% of them singletons; the top ten hold 48%. The sequencing used cultured PBMCs, collected from culture after CMV antigen stimulation. The sequence derives from a human donor in good health (CMV status not recorded). Some clones in this sample may be carry-over from other donors' samples.

CDR3 sequence (DNA): TGTGCCAGCTCACCTCCCCAGGTCATAGCTGAAGCTTTCTTT. It encodes CASSPPQVIAEAFF. V is TRBV18 and J is TRBJ1-1; D is undetermined. CDR3 length: 14 amino acids. The ends were cut back, 3 bases at V and 6 bases at J, with 14 bases in the middle. Germline CDR1 and CDR2: KGHSH and LQKENI.